The present T cell receptor beta chain was sequenced within a study of vaccination effects on CD4 cells after COVID-19. Findings and caveats of the study: Clones induced by infection and by vaccine showed marked clonal contraction late after vaccination. Researchers report that only 1 of 255 vaccine-induced clones in healthy vaccinees cross-reacted with common cold coronaviruses. Convalescent patients were scarce, and early post-infection timepoints were absent.

CD4+ T cell isolation took place after less than 13 days of culture. Negative nucleocapsid antibody tests before and after vaccination confirmed no previous SARS-CoV-2 infection. The repertoire was sequenced with immunoSEQ multiplex PCR; TCRdb's copy has only in-frame clones and lacks some. In the table there are around 60,000 clones, about 74% of which are singletons. Points on this clone: No antigen is known for it.

This receptor was identified in a human donor who received a COVID-19 vaccine. The sequencing used CD4+ T cells from PBMCs cultured without peptide, collected before COVID-19 vaccination.

CDR3 bases: TGTGCCAGTAGTGTGGACGGAGGGTATAATGAGCAGTTCTTC. The encoded protein is CASSVDGGYNEQFF. V usage is TRBV19 and J usage is TRBJ2-1; possible D gene TRBD2, 6 bases. Germline values: CDR1 LNHDA, CDR2 SQIVND (reference sequence). V was trimmed by 5 bases and J by 7 bases, leaving 15 bases between them. This CDR3 comprises 14 residues.